The 23 T cell receptor beta chains listed next were all sequenced from one sample in a study of blood T cells in healthy people across ages (dated by TCRdb to the mid-2010s). Libraries came from 5' RACE. TCRdb lists the instrument as Illumina HiSeq 2500. The second PCR ran for roughly 7 to 11 cycles and used a J-beta primer mix along with a sample-barcoded 5' primer. TCRdb handled the public reads itself, with Q25 trimming in fastp and clone calling in MiXCR, and kept productive beta chains. Duplicate CDR3 protein sequences are folded into a single record with the most common DNA and genes. Counted in this sample were about 930,000 distinct CDR3 sequences; 25% to 35% of them appeared once. The ten top clones hold about 10% of the sample. These data also formed part of another study, on T cells of mothers and their children.

Sequenced sample: blood. Receptors were obtained from a woman aged 40 to 50 in good health.

A remark on this clonotype: This clone may be a read error of a much larger clone one base away. This chain joins TRBV28 and TRBJ2-6, with 7 bases identical to TRBD1. CDR1 is MDHEN, CDR2 SYDVKM, per germline. The CDR3 spans 16 residues. CDR3 residues: CASSTGTVAGSNVLTF. CDR3 nucleotides: TGTGCCAGCAGCACCGGGACAGTGGCTGGGTCCAACGTCCTGACTTTC. The variable domain in full, with the rest retrieved from reference TRBV28 and TRBJ2-6, is DVKVTQSSRYLVKRTGEKVFLECVQDMDHENMFWYRQDPGLGLRLIYFSYDVKMKEKGDIPEGYSVSREKKERFSLILESASTNQTSMYLCASSTGTVAGSNVLTFGAGSRLTVL.

This clonotype was counted a few times. This chain connects TRBV11-2 to TRBJ1-1, with a tentative D call TRBD1 (5 bases). CDR3 length: 12 residues. V was pared by 7 bases and J by 8 bases, with 14 bases between. Germline V gives CDR1 SGHAT, CDR2 FQNNGV. CDR3 protein: CASTLPGREAFF. The CDR3, as DNA: TGTGCCAGCACCCTGCCGGGGCGCGAAGCTTTCTTT.

The gene calls are TRBV5-1 and TRBJ1-5; D call uncertain. CDR3 length equals 15 residues. Trimming left V 3 bases short and J 1 base short, with 11 bases between. Germline CDR1 is SGHRS and CDR2 is YFSETQ. The CDR3 sequence is CASSYRPESNQPQHF. In DNA, the CDR3 is TGCGCCAGCAGCTACCGACCGGAGAGCAATCAGCCCCAGCATTTT.

The chain recombines TRBV29-1 with TRBJ2-6; 7 bases agree with TRBD2. Germline lookup yields CDR1 SQVTM and CDR2 ANQGSEA. V dropped 7 bases and J dropped 0; count of bases not matched to a gene: 6. The CDR3 runs to 15 residues. The CDR3 coding sequence is TGCAGCGCCACGAGCGGGACCTCTGGGGCCAACGTCCTGACTTTC. It is translated as CSATSGTSGANVLTF.

The chain recombines TRBV7-2 with TRBJ2-7, with 11 bases that match TRBD1. The CDR3 loop spans 13 amino acids. V lost 5 bases, J lost 6 bases, and 3 bases stayed unmatched. Germline CDR1 is SGHTA and CDR2 is FQGNSA. CDR3 in amino acids: CASSRDRGFEQYF. DNA of the CDR3: TGTGCCAGCAGCAGGGACAGGGGGTTCGAGCAGTACTTC. The full variable domain, completed using reference TRBV7-2 and TRBJ2-7, is GAGVSQSPSNKVTEKGKDVELRCDPISGHTALYWYRQSLGQGLEFLIYFQGNSAPDKSGLPSDRFSAERTGGSVSTLTIQRTQQEDSAVYLCASSRDRGFEQYFGPGTRLTVT.

This rearrangement joins TRBV5-1 to TRBJ1-2, with 7 nucleotides matching TRBD1. The V gene's germline CDR1 is SGHRS and CDR2 YFSETQ. The length of the CDR3 is 14 residues. Trimming cost V 1 base and J 3 bases; bases outside gene matches: 3. The DNA for the CDR3 is TGCGCCAGCAGCTTGCGAGGGGGCGACTATGGCTACACCTTC. Translated, it gives CASSLRGGDYGYTF. Looking up the rest from reference TRBV5-1 and TRBJ1-2 gives the full variable domain: KAGVTQTPRYLIKTRGQQVTLSCSPISGHRSVSWYQQTPGQGLQFLFEYFSETQRNKGNFPGRFSGRQFSNSRSEMNVSTLELGDSALYLCASSLRGGDYGYTFGSGTRLTVV.

This clonotype was observed a few times. The rearrangement links TRBV5-5 to TRBJ2-5, with 10 bases aligning to TRBD1. Germline V lookup: CDR1 SGHKS, CDR2 YYEKEE (reference sequence). The CDR3 totals 15 residues. V gave up 4 bases and J gave up 4 bases; unmatched junction bases: 7. The DNA of the CDR3 is TGTGCCAGCAGCAGGATGGACAGGGGGGGAGAGACCCAGTACTTC. Translation gives CASSRMDRGGETQYF.

V and J are TRBV7-9 and TRBJ1-5, with D possibly TRBD1 on 5 matching bases. This CDR3 has 14 amino acids. The V gene lost 6 bases and the J gene lost 11 bases, with 20 bases spanning the gap. Germline-derived CDR1 and CDR2 are SEHNR and FQNEAQ (reference sequence). The CDR3 protein is CASSLTGGEETQHF. In DNA form, the CDR3 reads TGTGCCAGCAGTCTTACTGGGGGGGAAGAGACCCAGCATTTT.

V and J are TRBV7-9 and TRBJ1-3; D might be TRBD1 (5 bases). Trimming removed 5 bases from V and 0 bases from J, with 14 bases in between. The CDR3 loop spans 16 amino acids. From germline, CDR1 is SEHNR and CDR2 FQNEAQ (reference sequence). CDR3 in amino acids: CASSPGGVVSGNTIYF. In DNA, the CDR3 is TGTGCCAGCAGCCCCGGGGGAGTGGTCTCTGGAAACACCATATATTTT.

The genes are TRBV9 and TRBJ2-5; 7 bases match TRBD2. The J segment lost 4 bases and the V segment lost 1 base, leaving 4 bases of the junction unmatched. The CDR3 has 14 residues. CDR1 and CDR2 from the germline V gene are SGDLS and YYNGEE. CDR3: CASSVWGGTETQYF. CDR3 sequence (DNA): TGTGCCAGCAGCGTATGGGGGGGGACAGAGACCCAGTACTTC.

The chain employs TRBV28 and TRBJ1-1; tentative D call: TRBD1 (5 bases). V was pared by 7 bases and J by 1 base, with 10 bases between. Germline V CDR1 and CDR2: MDHEN, SYDVKM. CDR3 length: 13 amino acids. CDR3 DNA sequence: TGTGCCAGCATAGGGGCCAGGAACACTGAAGCTTTCTTT. Its protein is CASIGARNTEAFF.

The gene calls are TRBV20-1 and TRBJ1-2; D not resolved. CDR3 size: 13 residues. Germline CDR1 is DFQATT and CDR2 is SNEGSKA (reference sequence). V was cut by 0 bases and J by 0 bases, with 5 bases left in between. CDR3 protein: CSARDSANYGYTF. In nucleotides, the CDR3 is TGCAGTGCTAGAGACAGTGCTAACTATGGCTACACCTTC.

This chain links TRBV7-2 with TRBJ1-1, with a possible D match to TRBD1 (6 bases). V was shortened by 6 bases and J by 0 bases, with 11 bases between the two germline ends. The CDR3 runs to 14 residues. Germline V gives CDR1 SGHTA, CDR2 FQGNSA. Here the CDR3 reads CASRRGVMNTEAFF. The CDR3 nucleotides read TGTGCCAGCAGGAGGGGGGTCATGAACACTGAAGCTTTCTTT. Supplemented by reference TRBV7-2 and TRBJ1-1, the full variable domain reads GAGVSQSPSNKVTEKGKDVELRCDPISGHTALYWYRQSLGQGLEFLIYFQGNSAPDKSGLPSDRFSAERTGGSVSTLTIQRTQQEDSAVYLCASRRGVMNTEAFFGQGTRLTVV.

This clonotype has at least ten counts. This chain's CDR3 is CASRGLDEQYF. CDR3 sequence (DNA): TGTGCCAGCAGGGGGCTAGACGAGCAGTACTTC. This rearrangement joins TRBV6-5 to TRBJ2-7, with a tentative D call TRBD1 (5 bases). Germline CDR1 is MNHEY and CDR2 is SVGAGI. This CDR3 contains 11 residues. Trimming took 6 bases from V and 5 from J, leaving 8 bases between them.

The J gene is TRBJ1-2, the V gene TRBV28; D is uncertain. The CDR3 spans 12 residues. V lost 10 bases to trimming and J lost 2 bases, with 11 bases between them. Looked up from germline, CDR1 is MDHEN and CDR2 is SYDVKM. CDR3 nucleotide sequence: TGTGCCACCCATGGTGGGAACTATGGCTACACCTTC. It translates to CATHGGNYGYTF.

This clonotype was seen a few times. This chain's CDR3 is CASSLVVRDYGYTF. The CDR3 nucleotides read TGTGCCAGCAGCTTAGTGGTGAGGGACTATGGCTACACCTTC. The rearrangement joins TRBV7-2 to TRBJ1-2; the D is unclear. Trimming removed 1 base at V and 3 bases at J, with 9 bases between. Germline lookup yields CDR1 SGHTA and CDR2 FQGNSA. This CDR3 comprises 14 residues.

The chain employs TRBV27 and TRBJ2-1; tentatively, D is TRBD1 or TRBD2 (6 bases each). Trimming removed 0 bases from V and 12 bases from J, with 12 bases in between. Germline assignment: CDR1 MNHEY and CDR2 SMNVEV (reference sequence). CDR3 length: 13 amino acids. The CDR3 is CASSLSRDTMQFF. CDR3 bases: TGTGCCAGCAGTTTATCGCGGGACACAATGCAGTTCTTC.

The sample holds many counts of this clonotype. This chain links TRBV10-3 with TRBJ2-7; 9 nucleotides line up with TRBD1. This CDR3 has 14 residues. The V gene's germline CDR1 is ENHRY and CDR2 SYGVKD. Trimming took 5 bases from V and 0 from J; bases not matched to a gene: 2. In DNA, the CDR3 is TGTGCCATCAGTCTGGGACAGGGCTCCTACGAGCAGTACTTC. Protein sequence: CAISLGQGSYEQYF.

As regards this clonotype: The final CDR3 position lacks the conserved phenylalanine or tryptophan, pointing to a likely read error. V and J are TRBV24-1 and TRBJ2-1; TRBD2 agrees at 8 bases. V shed 1 base and J 10 bases; nucleotides not matched to a gene: 5. The CDR3 sequence is 14 residues long. The V gene's germline CDR1 is KGHDR and CDR2 SFDVKD. The CDR3 here is CATSDFSRGGEQFV. CDR3 bases: TGTGCCACCAGTGATTTCTCTCGCGGGGGGGAGCAGTTCGTC.

A remark on this clonotype: A junction boundary mismatches the germline segment, possibly from a read error. The chain recombines TRBV12-3 or TRBV12-4 with TRBJ1-5; a possible D gene is TRBD1 (5 bases). CDR3 length: 16 residues. CDR3 residues: CGSSLERRAGNQPQHF. In DNA form, the CDR3 reads TGTGGCAGCAGTTTAGAGCGCAGGGCGGGAAATCAGCCCCAGCATTTT.

This clonotype came up a few times. V is TRBV9 and J is TRBJ1-2, with 7 bases lining up with TRBD1. V lost 2 bases, J lost 2 bases, and 9 bases stayed unmatched. CDR1 and CDR2 from the germline V gene are SGDLS and YYNGEE. The CDR3 runs 16 residues. The CDR3 region has the DNA TGTGCCAGCAGCGTTGCCGCGACAGGGACCAACTATGGCTACACCTTC. This sequence encodes CASSVAATGTNYGYTF.

The rearrangement joins TRBV12-3 or TRBV12-4 to TRBJ2-3; 10 nucleotides agree with TRBD2. V was clipped by 6 bases and J by 2 bases; unmatched bases: 14. CDR3 length: 18 residues. The CDR3 sequence is CASSLKGTSEGLTDTQYF. In DNA, the CDR3 is TGTGCCAGCAGCCTCAAAGGGACTAGCGAGGGCCTCACAGATACGCAGTATTTT.

This clonotype turned up a few times. The rearrangement uses TRBV6-1 and TRBJ2-5; D is ambiguous. V was shortened by 0 bases and J by 2 bases, with 19 bases between the two germline ends. The CDR3 spans 18 residues. Germline V CDR1 and CDR2: MNHNS, SASEGT. The CDR3: CASSEALREGSLQETQYF. The DNA for the CDR3 is TGTGCCAGCAGTGAAGCGCTCCGAGAAGGATCCTTGCAAGAGACCCAGTACTTC.